The next 18 T cell receptor beta chains were all read from a single sample in a study of radiation and T cells in renal cell carcinoma. Libraries were prepared by immunoSEQ multiplex PCR; TCRdb keeps only in-frame clonotypes and omits some of them. Of fewer than 30,000 clones in the sample, roughly 80% are singletons; the top ten hold roughly 31%. Time point defined: blood 2 weeks post-SBRT. The sample's treatment: 15 Gy SBRT to primary tumor, nephrectomy 4 weeks later. The specimen was blood, collected from a patient whose treatment included radiotherapy and nephrectomy. Receptors were obtained from a man aged 55 to 70 with renal cell carcinoma.

The chain recombines TRBV7-9 with TRBJ1-6; D is unclear. V was clipped by 5 bases and J by 4 bases, with 3 bases between them. Germline V gene lookup returns CDR1 SEHNR and CDR2 FQNEAQ (reference sequence). This CDR3 has 12 residues. The CDR3 DNA sequence: TGTGCCAGCAGCCAATATAATTCACCCCTCCACTTT. Its translation is CASSQYNSPLHF.

The V gene is TRBV7-2, the J gene TRBJ2-1, with 10 bases identical to TRBD2. The CDR3 loop spans 15 amino acids. V lost 0 bases, J lost 9 bases, and 5 bases stayed unmatched. Germline V gene lookup returns CDR1 SGHTA and CDR2 FQGNSA. CDR3 amino acids: CASSLALSGRGEQFF. CDR3 coding DNA: TGTGCCAGCAGCTTAGCGCTCAGCGGGAGGGGTGAGCAGTTCTTC. Together with reference TRBV7-2 and TRBJ2-1, the CDR3 gives the full variable domain: GAGVSQSPSNKVTEKGKDVELRCDPISGHTALYWYRQSLGQGLEFLIYFQGNSAPDKSGLPSDRFSAERTGGSVSTLTIQRTQQEDSAVYLCASSLALSGRGEQFFGPGTRLTVL.

The chain employs TRBV7-9 and TRBJ1-1; TRBD1 matches at 8 bases. J gave up 6 bases and V 1 base, and 4 bases lay outside the gene matches. Germline CDR1 and CDR2: SEHNR and FQNEAQ (reference sequence). This CDR3 region has 14 residues. CDR3 sequence: CASSLDRGRSEAFF. The CDR3 region has the DNA TGTGCCAGCAGCTTAGACAGGGGGAGATCTGAAGCTTTCTTT.

The chain recombines TRBV19 with TRBJ2-7, with D possibly being TRBD1 or TRBD2 (5 bases each). CDR3 size: 12 residues. Germline V lookup: CDR1 LNHDA, CDR2 SQIVND (reference sequence). CDR3 amino acids: CDPTGGSYEQYF. The CDR3 DNA is TGTGACCCAACAGGAGGCTCCTACGAGCAGTACTTC.

The chain joins TRBV30 to TRBJ2-7; D perhaps matches TRBD1 (5 bases). CDR3 size: 12 residues. Germline CDR1 is GTSNPN and CDR2 is SVGIG (reference sequence). V lost 2 bases, J lost 2 bases, and 7 bases lay in between. The CDR3: CAWSPQAYEQYF. In DNA form, the CDR3 reads TGTGCCTGGAGTCCACAGGCCTACGAGCAGTACTTC.

V and J are TRBV7-9 and TRBJ1-3; 7 bases are shared with TRBD1. V lost 2 bases to trimming and J lost 0 bases; unmatched junction nucleotides: 10. CDR3 length: 18 residues. Germline CDR1 is SEHNR and CDR2 is FQNEAQ (reference sequence). The CDR3 sequence is CASSLLRDSASSGNTIYF. CDR3 nucleotide sequence: TGTGCCAGCAGCTTATTGAGGGACAGTGCGAGCTCTGGAAACACCATATATTTT.

This clone occurred once. This rearrangement joins TRBV7-3 to TRBJ2-6; D remains ambiguous. The germline V and J ends were trimmed by 5 bases and 5 bases, with 16 bases remaining between them. CDR3 length: 16 residues. Germline assignment: CDR1 SGHTA and CDR2 FQGTGA. The DNA of the CDR3 is TGTGCCAGCAGCCAACGCTTACAAAGTCGGGCCAACGTCCTGACTTTC. It specifies CASSQRLQSRANVLTF.

The chain employs TRBV7-9 and TRBJ1-3; D gene ambiguous. CDR3 length: 12 amino acids. With 5 bases removed from V and 4 bases from J, the gap between germline ends came to 6 bases. Looked up from germline, CDR1 is SEHNR and CDR2 is FQNEAQ (reference sequence). The CDR3 DNA follows: TGTGCCAGCAGCACACCCGGAAACACCATATATTTT. Amino acids: CASSTPGNTIYF.

The rearrangement uses TRBV5-6 and TRBJ2-1, with 12 bases matching TRBD2. Losses at the gene ends were 4 bases for V and 6 bases for J; bases not matched to a gene: 5. The length of the CDR3 is 15 residues. The germline V gene encodes CDR1 SGHDT and CDR2 YYEEEE. The chain's CDR3 is CASSRGLAGLNEQFF. The CDR3 region has the DNA TGTGCCAGCAGCCGGGGACTAGCGGGCCTCAATGAGCAGTTCTTC. Full variable domain (rest looked up from reference TRBV5-6 and TRBJ2-1): DAGVTQSPTHLIKTRGQQVTLRCSPKSGHDTVSWYQQALGQGPQFIFQYYEEEERQRGNFPDRFSGHQFPNYSSELNVNALLLGDSALYLCASSRGLAGLNEQFFGPGTRLTVL.

The chain carries TRBV27 and TRBJ1-2; D is possibly TRBD1 (6 bases). V lost 1 base to trimming and J lost 6 bases, with 18 bases between them. Per germline, CDR1 MNHEY and CDR2 SMNVEV (reference sequence). This CDR3 region has 16 residues. The DNA of the CDR3 is TGTGCCAGCAGTTTATTAGGGACATTAGGAGGAGATGGCTACACCTTC. It yields the protein CASSLLGTLGGDGYTF.

The gene calls are TRBV6-1 and TRBJ2-3; D possibly matches TRBD1 or TRBD2 (7 bases each). Trimming cost V 2 bases and J 5 bases, with 17 bases left between them. The CDR3 is 16 residues long. Germline V gene data show CDR1 as MNHNS and CDR2 as SASEGT. The CDR3 region has the DNA TGTGCCAGCAGTGAAAGGCAGGGGGGGATGATAGATACGCAGTATTTT. Translated, it gives CASSERQGGMIDTQYF.

This clone came up a few times. This chain joins TRBV7-2 and TRBJ2-7; D possibly corresponds to TRBD2 (6 bases). Germline values: CDR1 SGHTA, CDR2 FQGNSA. This CDR3 is 15 amino acids long. Trimming shortened V by 3 bases and J by 3 bases, and 15 bases separated the two germline ends. The CDR3 reads CASSFLTGASYEQYF. For the CDR3, the DNA is TGTGCCAGCAGCTTTCTGACGGGAGCGAGCTACGAGCAGTACTTC.

This chain links TRBV28 with TRBJ2-1, with unresolved D. Germline loops: CDR1 MDHEN, CDR2 SYDVKM. CDR3 length: 13 amino acids. V lost 3 bases, J lost 4 bases, and 7 bases lay in between. The CDR3 here is CASSFSLYNEQFF. For the CDR3, the DNA is TGTGCCAGCAGTTTTAGCCTGTACAATGAGCAGTTCTTC.

The chain employs TRBV27 and TRBJ1-5; D gene uncertain. The CDR3 has 15 amino acids. V was clipped by 3 bases and J by 2 bases, with 11 bases between them. Germline CDR1 reads MNHEY; CDR2 reads SMNVEV (reference sequence). CDR3 nucleotide sequence: TGTGCCAGCAGTTTCACCACCGGGGGCAATCAGCCCCAGCATTTT. This sequence encodes CASSFTTGGNQPQHF.

This clone was seen only once. The J gene is TRBJ1-1, the V gene TRBV4-2; D call uncertain. CDR3 size: 13 residues. In germline, CDR1 is LGHNA, CDR2 YNFKEQ. Trimming pared 0 bases from V and 6 bases from J, leaving 8 bases between. The CDR3 spells CASSQEKAAEAFF. Here the CDR3 DNA reads TGTGCCAGCAGCCAAGAGAAGGCGGCTGAAGCTTTCTTT.

CDR3 amino acids: CASSERTGYGYTF. CDR3 in DNA: TGCGCCAGCAGCGAGAGGACAGGCTATGGCTACACCTTC. V is TRBV5-1 and J is TRBJ1-2, with 7 bases fitting TRBD1. V was pared by 4 bases and J by 4 bases, with 4 bases of the junction left unmatched. The CDR3 has 13 amino acids. Germline CDR1 SGHRS, CDR2 YFSETQ.

Details on this clone: Other DNA sequences from this sample encode an identical CDR3 as well. The genes are TRBV6-6 and TRBJ2-7, with D perhaps TRBD2 (5 bases). V dropped 4 bases and J dropped 4 bases, with 14 bases sitting between them. Germline-derived CDR1 and CDR2 are MNHNY and SVGAGI (reference sequence). The CDR3 runs 14 residues. The CDR3 protein is CASSSRGMEYEQYF. Written as DNA, the CDR3 is TGTGCCAGCAGTTCCAGAGGGATGGAGTACGAGCAGTACTTC.

The chain recombines TRBV13 with TRBJ2-3; tentative D call: TRBD2 (7 bases). The CDR3 is 15 amino acids. Germline V lookup: CDR1 PRHDT, CDR2 FYEKMQ (reference sequence). Trimming took off 4 bases at V and 2 bases at J, with 13 bases between the two ends. The CDR3 here is CASSSEGGHTDTQYF. CDR3 nucleotide sequence: TGTGCCAGCAGCTCGGAGGGGGGGCACACAGATACGCAGTATTTT.